This T cell receptor (beta chain) was captured by sequencing in a study of T cell repertoires in ileal Crohn's disease. Study-wide results and limits: Compared with non-smokers, active smokers at surgery showed more clonal expansions. All patients with clonality above 26.8% had endoscopic recurrence.

On this clone itself: The antigen remains undetermined.

Generated by immunoSEQ multiplex PCR, the TCRdb table keeps only in-frame clones and is missing some. The data contain about 16,000 clones, approximately 86% of them singletons. CDR1 and CDR2 (germline): MNHNS, SASEGT. This CDR3 comprises 14 residues. V was clipped by 6 bases and J by 3 bases; unmatched bases: 2. The chain couples TRBV6-1 to TRBJ2-1; TRBD2 aligns across 10 bases. This clonotype was obtained from an adult with Crohn's disease. Material: ileal tissue. CDR3 residues: CASSRLAGYNEQFF. The CDR3 DNA is TGTGCCAGCAGCCGACTAGCGGGCTACAATGAGCAGTTCTTC.